The rows below give T cell receptor beta chains drawn from one sample of a study of control samples from healthy donors and cancer patients. Method: immunoSEQ multiplex PCR; TCRdb's copy keeps in-frame clones and lacks some. The sample holds 100,000 or so clones, 92% seen once. The sample was blood. The receptors here all came from a young woman in good health. Both conserved end residues are part of each CDR3. The D gene is left open where the match is weak. Size values are once, few and many counts, or a class for expanded clones, and some rows have none.

TRBV6-6	-	-	TRBJ2-1	CASSSDSTLYNEQFF	TGTGCCAGCAGCTCGGACTCGACTCTCTACAATGAGCAGTTCTTC
TRBV4-1	-	-	TRBJ1-2	CASSQPGVDGYTF	TGCGCCAGCAGCCAACCAGGGGTAGACGGCTACACCTTC
TRBV5-1	-	-	TRBJ2-5	CASSSGLETQYF	TGCGCCAGCAGCTCGGGACTAGAGACCCAGTACTTC
TRBV27	-	-	TRBJ1-5	CASSQTGPKRQPQHF	TGTGCCAGCAGCCAGACCGGGCCAAAACGTCAGCCCCAGCATTTT
TRBV3-1/TRBV3-2	-	-	TRBJ1-1	CASTETGWGATEAFF	TGTGCCAGCACCGAAACCGGCTGGGGGGCTACTGAAGCTTTCTTT
TRBV9	-	-	TRBJ2-3	CASSVDSLGADTQYF	TGTGCCAGCAGCGTAGATTCCCTGGGGGCGGATACGCAGTATTTT
TRBV29-1	TRBD1	-	TRBJ1-2	CSVTGGPNYGYTF	TGCAGCGTTACAGGGGGCCCTAACTATGGCTACACCTTC
TRBV19	-	-	TRBJ2-5	CASSNRGGGMETQYF	TGTGCCAGTAGTAACAGGGGTGGGGGGATGGAGACCCAGTACTTC
TRBV21-1	-	-	TRBJ1-6	CASSKRSGDSFNSPLHF	TGTGCCAGCAGCAAACGGAGCGGGGACAGTTTCAATTCACCCCTCCACTTT
TRBV4-1	TRBD2	-	TRBJ2-3	CASSPSGSGDTQYF	TGCGCCAGCAGCCCAAGCGGGAGCGGGGATACGCAGTATTTT
TRBV24-1	TRBD1	-	TRBJ2-5	CATSEPTPGQGVQTQYF	TGTGCCACCAGTGAACCCACACCGGGACAGGGAGTTCAGACCCAGTACTTC
TRBV15	-	-	TRBJ2-1	CATSRAGGGGVHNEQFF	TGTGCCACCAGCAGAGCCGGCGGCGGGGGCGTCCACAATGAGCAGTTCTTC
TRBV2	TRBD1	few	TRBJ2-5	CATQQGEEETQYF	TGTGCCACCCAACAGGGGGAGGAAGAGACCCAGTACTTC
TRBV4-1	TRBD1	-	TRBJ1-1	CASSQSDRESSAFF	TGCGCCAGCAGCCAATCGGACAGGGAGAGTTCAGCTTTCTTT
TRBV3-1/TRBV3-2	TRBD1	-	TRBJ1-2	CASSPSGQGDYGYTF	TGTGCCAGCAGCCCTTCCGGACAGGGGGACTATGGCTACACCTTC
TRBV19	TRBD2	-	TRBJ2-7	CASSRLREVSHEQYF	TGTGCCAGTAGTCGACTGCGGGAGGTGTCCCACGAGCAGTACTTC
TRBV11-2	TRBD2	-	TRBJ2-3	CASSLGGTSADTQYF	TGTGCCAGCAGCTTAGGTGGGACTAGTGCAGATACGCAGTATTTT
TRBV29-1	-	-	TRBJ1-2	CSVPKVGGFGYGYTF	TGCAGCGTCCCCAAGGTAGGAGGGTTCGGCTATGGCTACACCTTC
TRBV19	-	-	TRBJ1-2	CASSIDRDYGYTF	TGTGCCAGTAGTATAGACAGGGACTATGGCTACACCTTC
TRBV29-1	-	-	TRBJ2-7	CSVLDLYEQYF	TGCAGCGTTCTAGACCTCTACGAGCAGTACTTC
TRBV2	-	-	TRBJ1-4	CASSEGGRNEKLFF	TGTGCCAGCAGTGAGGGCGGGCGTAATGAAAAACTGTTTTTT
TRBV7-2	TRBD1	-	TRBJ2-5	CASSLQQGRETQYF	TGTGCCAGCAGCTTACAACAGGGGCGGGAGACCCAGTACTTC
TRBV24-1	-	-	TRBJ2-5	CATSKRETQYF	TGTGCCACCAGTAAGAGGGAGACCCAGTACTTC
TRBV2	-	once	TRBJ1-2	CASQTNRFNYGYTF	TGTGCCAGCCAGACAAACAGGTTTAACTATGGCTACACCTTC
TRBV5-4	TRBD2	-	TRBJ2-5	CASSPGVAGRETQYF	TGTGCCAGCAGCCCTGGGGTAGCGGGAAGAGAGACCCAGTACTTC
TRBV6-2/TRBV6-3	TRBD1	-	TRBJ1-1	CASSSTGGNTEAFF	TGTGCCAGCAGTTCGACAGGGGGGAACACTGAAGCTTTCTTT
TRBV7-2	TRBD1	-	TRBJ2-5	CASSPRAGVGQGRETQYF	TGTGCCAGCAGCCCTCGAGCCGGAGTCGGACAGGGAAGAGAGACCCAGTACTTC
TRBV6-5	-	few	TRBJ1-3	CASSYSRTVGNTIYF	TGTGCCAGCAGTTACTCGAGGACAGTTGGAAACACCATATATTTT
TRBV6-5	-	-	TRBJ1-3	CASTESGRGNTIYF	TGTGCCAGCACCGAGTCGGGAAGGGGAAACACCATATATTTT
TRBV30	-	few	TRBJ1-4	CAWSAEGRGNEKLFF	TGTGCCTGGAGTGCGGAGGGTAGGGGTAATGAAAAACTGTTTTTT
TRBV10-1	-	-	TRBJ2-3	CASASTDTQYF	TGCGCCAGTGCTAGCACAGATACGCAGTATTTT
TRBV3-1/TRBV3-2	-	-	TRBJ2-2	CASISSGNTGELFF	TGTGCCAGCATTTCTAGTGGGAACACCGGGGAGCTGTTTTTT
TRBV19	TRBD1	-	TRBJ1-2	CAKRQGGVDGYTF	TGTGCCAAGAGACAGGGCGGCGTGGATGGCTACACCTTC
TRBV6-5	-	-	TRBJ2-5	CASSKVENYQETQYF	TGTGCCAGCAGCAAGGTGGAGAACTACCAAGAGACCCAGTACTTC
TRBV14	-	-	TRBJ2-1	CASSRSRTESQFF	TGTGCCAGCAGTCGCAGCCGGACGGAAAGTCAGTTCTTC
TRBV12-5	TRBD2	-	TRBJ2-1	CASGLVTGGYNEQFF	TGTGCTAGTGGTTTGGTAACGGGGGGCTACAATGAGCAGTTCTTC
TRBV5-1	TRBD1	-	TRBJ1-6	CASSPDRGLGNSPLHF	TGCGCCAGCAGCCCAGACAGGGGGCTAGGTAATTCACCCCTCCACTTT